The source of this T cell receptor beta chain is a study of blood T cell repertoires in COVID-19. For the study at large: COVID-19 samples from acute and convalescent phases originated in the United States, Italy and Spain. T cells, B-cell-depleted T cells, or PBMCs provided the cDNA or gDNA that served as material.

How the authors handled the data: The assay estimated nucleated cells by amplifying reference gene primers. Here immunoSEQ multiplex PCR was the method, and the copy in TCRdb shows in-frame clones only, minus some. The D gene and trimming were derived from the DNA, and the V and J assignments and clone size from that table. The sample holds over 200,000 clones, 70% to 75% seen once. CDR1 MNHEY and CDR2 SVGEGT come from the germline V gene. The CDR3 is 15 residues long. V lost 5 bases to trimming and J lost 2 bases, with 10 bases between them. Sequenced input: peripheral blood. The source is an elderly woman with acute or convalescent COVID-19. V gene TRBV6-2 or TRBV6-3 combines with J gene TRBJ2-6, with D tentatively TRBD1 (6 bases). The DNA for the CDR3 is TGTGCCAGCAGTACCGCAGGGGCTGGGGCCAACGTCCTGACTTTC. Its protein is CASSTAGAGANVLTF.